The table lists the clone carrying this T cell receptor beta chain with a count of one. Germline values: CDR1 SNHLY, CDR2 FYNNEI. The length of the CDR3 is 17 residues. With 4 bases clipped from V and 7 bases from J, the junction kept 12 bases outside the gene matches. Original methodology: Amplifying reference gene primers gave estimates of nucleated cell counts. The data were produced by immunoSEQ multiplex PCR, yet TCRdb's version contains in-frame clones alone and is incomplete. V, J and clone size were drawn from that table, and D and trimming were deduced from the DNA. The sample records over 100,000 clones, about 90% being singletons. These data are taken from a study of blood T cell repertoires in COVID-19. About the research overall: COVID-19 samples, acute and convalescent, were from the United States, Italy and Spain.

Material for sequencing was peripheral blood. The TCR sequence derives from a human donor in a cohort sampled during active COVID-19. The V gene is TRBV2, the J gene TRBJ2-1, with 11 bases that match TRBD2. CDR3: CASSGALSGRATNEQFF. The CDR3 region has the DNA TGTGCCAGCAGTGGGGCCCTTAGCGGGAGGGCCACTAATGAGCAGTTCTTC.